One and the same sample provided the 8 T cell receptor beta chains below, sequenced in a study of blood T cell repertoires in COVID-19. Sequenced by immunoSEQ multiplex PCR; TCRdb stores in-frame clones only, minus some. The data contain about 140,000 clones, 82% of them singletons. The material sequenced was peripheral blood. These receptors were taken from a woman of 80 years or more with acute or convalescent COVID-19.

The chain uses TRBV28 and TRBJ2-1; TRBD2 matches 12 bases. With V trimmed by 2 bases and J by 0 bases, 11 bases remained unmatched. Germline V lookup: CDR1 MDHEN, CDR2 SYDVKM. This CDR3 has 20 residues. The CDR3 sequence: CASSLPSGGALPPSYNEQFF. The DNA of the CDR3 is TGTGCCAGCAGTTTACCTAGCGGGGGGGCTCTCCCCCCCTCCTACAATGAGCAGTTCTTC.

J is TRBJ2-7 and V is TRBV19, with 12 bases lining up with TRBD1. V lost 10 bases to trimming and J lost 0 bases; unmatched junction nucleotides: 4. From germline, CDR1 is LNHDA and CDR2 SQIVND (reference sequence). CDR3 size: 14 residues. CDR3 sequence (DNA): TGTGCCACCACGGGACAGGGGGCCTCCTACGAGCAGTACTTC. It codes for CATTGQGASYEQYF.

CDR3: CASSLRTASYNEQFF. The CDR3 DNA is TGCGCCAGCAGCTTGAGGACAGCCTCCTACAATGAGCAGTTCTTC. The V and J genes are TRBV5-1 and TRBJ2-1; tentatively, D is TRBD1 (6 bases). CDR1 and CDR2 (germline): SGHRS, YFSETQ. V lost 1 base to trimming and J lost 0 bases, with 8 bases between them. This CDR3 spans 15 amino acids. Based on the CDR3 plus reference TRBV5-1 and TRBJ2-1, the full variable domain is KAGVTQTPRYLIKTRGQQVTLSCSPISGHRSVSWYQQTPGQGLQFLFEYFSETQRNKGNFPGRFSGRQFSNSRSEMNVSTLELGDSALYLCASSLRTASYNEQFFGPGTRLTVL.

This chain uses TRBV28 with TRBJ1-5, with 7 bases that match TRBD1. Germline lookup yields CDR1 MDHEN and CDR2 SYDVKM. The CDR3 runs to 14 residues. The V and J ends lost 6 bases and 1 base, in that order; junction bases with no gene match: 3. For the CDR3, the DNA is TGTGCCAGCAGGCAGGGGGTAAGCAATCAGCCCCAGCATTTT. This sequence encodes CASRQGVSNQPQHF.

This sequence joins TRBV3-1 (or the pseudogene TRBV3-2) and TRBJ1-3, with 10 nucleotides matching TRBD1. This CDR3 region has 16 residues. Trimming took 1 base from V and 0 from J; bases not matched to a gene: 0. Germline CDR1 and CDR2: LGHDT and YNNKEL (reference sequence). The CDR3 reads CASSQGTGGSGNTIYF. As DNA, the CDR3 is TGTGCCAGCAGCCAAGGGACAGGGGGCTCTGGAAACACCATATATTTT.

This chain joins TRBV28 and TRBJ1-5; a possible D gene is TRBD1 (5 bases). This CDR3 region has 15 residues. Germline values: CDR1 MDHEN, CDR2 SYDVKM. Trimming stripped 6 bases from V and 7 bases from J, with 19 bases between. CDR3 in DNA: TGTGCCAGCAGCCAAACAAGACAGATTACCCAGCCCCAGCATTTT. This translates into CASSQTRQITQPQHF.

The chain carries TRBV5-4 and TRBJ2-3; TRBD1 might be the D (6 bases). V lost 4 bases and J 2 bases, leaving 8 bases between the germline ends. Germline CDR1 and CDR2: SGHNT and YYREEE (reference sequence). The CDR3 length is 13 residues. The CDR3 sequence is CASSRTATDTQYF. The DNA for the CDR3 is TGTGCCAGCAGCCGGACAGCCACAGATACGCAGTATTTT.

This chain links TRBV11-2 with TRBJ1-1, with 9 nucleotides matching TRBD1. V shed 5 bases and J 7 bases; nucleotides not matched to a gene: 11. Germline V lookup: CDR1 SGHAT, CDR2 FQNNGV. This CDR3 is built from 15 residues. CDR3 nucleotide sequence: TGTGCCAGCAGCCCGCCCCGGGACAGGGTTGGTGAAGCTTTCTTT. The encoded protein is CASSPPRDRVGEAFF.